This T cell receptor (beta chain) was sequenced in a study of CD8 T cells in ankylosing spondylitis. Losses at the gene ends were 8 bases for V and 5 bases for J; bases not matched to a gene: 10. This CDR3 is built from 14 residues. From germline, CDR1 is MNHNS and CDR2 SASEGT. By quantitative 5'-RACE with molecular barcodes, the TCR beta libraries were made. TCRdb itself ran the 5' RACE reads through MiXCR, one entry per CDR3 protein. In the table there are about 270,000 distinct CDR3 sequences, over 30% of which are singletons. On this clonotype: Its antigen is not identified.

Findings and caveats of the study: A TCR beta motif of about 8 highly homologous variants seemed to mark ankylosing spondylitis blood. Significant enrichment of disease-linked clones was reported in matched ankylosing spondylitis synovial fluid. Within peripheral blood, clones linked to disease were CD8+ and relatively rare.

The sequenced material came from blood, either unsorted or a sorted T cell fraction (not recorded which). The V gene is TRBV6-1, the J gene TRBJ2-5, with 8 bases that match TRBD1. This clonotype originated in a male donor with ankylosing spondylitis or in good health (not recorded which). CDR3 protein: CASALQGVGETQYF. CDR3 in DNA: TGTGCCAGCGCCCTACAGGGGGTAGGGGAGACCCAGTACTTC.